This TCR beta chain was observed in a study of spatial heterogeneity in lung cancer. Whole-study findings and limits: In tumors, expanded intratumoral alpha and beta TCR counts tracked mutation counts.

J lost 9 bases, V lost 5 bases, and 13 bases had no gene match. Germline-derived CDR1 and CDR2 are SGHVS and FNYEAQ. The CDR3 is made up of 15 amino acids. TCRdb recomputed calls from the 5' RACE reads with MiXCR, one row per CDR3 protein. The repertoire holds approximately 13,000 distinct CDR3 sequences, with roughly 5% as singletons. Regarding time point: sample taken at primary tumor resection. From tumor, nontumor lung or frozen PBMC, whole RNA was taken unsorted for sequencing. At least ten counts were recorded for this clonotype. Antigen: not known. As an off-target read in a library built for alpha chains, this beta chain has a frequency of little significance.

The sequence was obtained from a male donor with early-stage non-small cell lung cancer. Here the sequenced sample was lung tumor tissue, taken at surgery. The J gene is TRBJ2-1, the V gene TRBV7-6, with TRBD1 identical over 7 bases. DNA for the CDR3: TGTGCCAGCAGCCGACAGGGCGAGAGGTCAAGTGAGCAGTTCTTC. Translation: CASSRQGERSSEQFF.